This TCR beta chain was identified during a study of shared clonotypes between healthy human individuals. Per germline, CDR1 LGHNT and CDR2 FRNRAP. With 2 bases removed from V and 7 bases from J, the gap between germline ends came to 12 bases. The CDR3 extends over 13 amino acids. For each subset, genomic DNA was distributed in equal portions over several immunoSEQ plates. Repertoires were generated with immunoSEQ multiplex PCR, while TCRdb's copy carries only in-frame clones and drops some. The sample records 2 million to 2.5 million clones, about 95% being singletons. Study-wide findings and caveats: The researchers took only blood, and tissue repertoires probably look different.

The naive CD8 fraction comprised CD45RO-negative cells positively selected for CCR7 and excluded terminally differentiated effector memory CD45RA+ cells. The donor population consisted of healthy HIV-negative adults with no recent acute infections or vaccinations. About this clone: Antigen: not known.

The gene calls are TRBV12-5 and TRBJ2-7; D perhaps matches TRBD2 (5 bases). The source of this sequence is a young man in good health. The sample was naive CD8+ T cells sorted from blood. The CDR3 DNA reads TGTGCTAGTGGTTTGTCCCTCCGGGGTGAGCAGTACTTC. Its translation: CASGLSLRGEQYF.